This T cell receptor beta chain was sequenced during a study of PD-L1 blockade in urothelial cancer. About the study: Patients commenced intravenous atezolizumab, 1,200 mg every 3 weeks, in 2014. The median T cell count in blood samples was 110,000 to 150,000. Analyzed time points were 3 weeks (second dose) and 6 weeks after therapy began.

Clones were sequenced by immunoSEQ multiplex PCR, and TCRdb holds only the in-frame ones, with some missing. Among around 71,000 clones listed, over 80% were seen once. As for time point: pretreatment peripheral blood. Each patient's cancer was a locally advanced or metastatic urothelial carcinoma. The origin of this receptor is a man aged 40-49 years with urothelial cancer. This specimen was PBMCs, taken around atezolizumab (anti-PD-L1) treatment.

CDR3 sequence (DNA): TGTGCCTGGTCTGCGGGAGAGACCCAGTACTTC. It yields the protein CAWSAGETQYF. This rearrangement joins TRBV30 to TRBJ2-5; weak D call: TRBD2 (5 bases). The CDR3 consists of 11 residues. Between the trimmed V and J ends, which lost 5 bases and 4 bases, there was a span of 8 bases. Germline V gene lookup returns CDR1 GTSNPN and CDR2 SVGIG (reference sequence).